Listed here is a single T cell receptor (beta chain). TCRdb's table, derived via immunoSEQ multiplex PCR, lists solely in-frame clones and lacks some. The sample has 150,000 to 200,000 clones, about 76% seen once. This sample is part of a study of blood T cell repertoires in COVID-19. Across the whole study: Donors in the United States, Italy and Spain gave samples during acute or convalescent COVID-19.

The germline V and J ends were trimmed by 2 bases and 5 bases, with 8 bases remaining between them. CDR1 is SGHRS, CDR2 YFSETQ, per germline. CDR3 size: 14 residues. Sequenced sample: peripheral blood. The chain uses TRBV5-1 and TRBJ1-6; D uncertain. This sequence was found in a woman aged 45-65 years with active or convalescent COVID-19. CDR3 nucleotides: TGCGCCAGCAGCTTAGGGAGAAATAATTCACCCCTCCACTTT. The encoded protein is CASSLGRNNSPLHF.